The 4 T cell receptor beta chains below all came from one sample that was sequenced in a study of blood T cells in healthy people across ages. Using a J-beta primer mix together with a sample-barcoded 5' primer, a second PCR was run for about 6 to 11 cycles. TCRdb used MiXCR to reprocess the 5' RACE reads, holding one entry per CDR3 protein. This sample has fewer than 800,000 distinct CDR3 sequences, with 45% to 50% found just once. Sequencing was performed on blood. These receptors were collected from a woman in her sixties in good health.

With regard to this clonotype: Germline and junction disagree at one end, which may indicate a read error. V is TRBV9 and J is TRBJ2-5; D possibly corresponds to TRBD1 (5 bases). CDR3 length: 13 amino acids. Per germline, CDR1 SGDLS and CDR2 YYNGEE. CDR3 sequence reads: CASSVGRAETQYF. CDR3 nucleotides: TGTGCCAGCAGTGTAGGCAGGGCAGAGACCCAGTACTTC. The variable domain in full, with the rest retrieved from reference TRBV9 and TRBJ2-5, is DSGVTQTPKHLITATGQRVTLRCSPRSGDLSVYWYQQSLDQGLQFLIQYYNGEERAKGNILERFSAQQFPDLHSELNLSSLELGDSALYFCASSVGRAETQYFGPGTRLLVL.

The rearrangement joins TRBV28 to TRBJ2-7, with 10 bases matching TRBD1. Germline CDR1 reads MDHEN; CDR2 reads SYDVKM. The V and J ends lost 5 bases and 3 bases, in that order; junction bases with no gene match: 4. The CDR3 runs 14 residues. The CDR3 is CASSMGQGFYEQYF. The CDR3 DNA reads as TGTGCCAGCAGTATGGGACAGGGGTTCTACGAGCAGTACTTC.

This clonotype appeared once. V usage is TRBV2 and J usage is TRBJ2-1; 9 bases align to TRBD1. With 4 bases clipped from V and 9 bases from J, the junction kept 7 bases outside the gene matches. The CDR3 totals 14 residues. The germline gives CDR1 SNHLY, CDR2 FYNNEI. CDR3 DNA sequence: TGTGCCAGCAGTGTCCGAGGACAGGGGACTGAGCAGTTCTTC. Translation gives CASSVRGQGTEQFF. Using reference TRBV2 and TRBJ2-1 for the parts outside the CDR3, the full variable domain is EPEVTQTPSHQVTQMGQEVILRCVPISNHLYFYWYRQILGQKVEFLVSFYNNEISEKSEIFDDQFSVERPDGSNFTLKIRSTKLEDSAMYFCASSVRGQGTEQFFGPGTRLTVL.

This clonotype was observed a single time. This chain links TRBV7-8 with TRBJ2-7, with TRBD2 as a possible D gene (5 bases). V lost 0 bases, J lost 7 bases, and 19 bases lay in between. Germline V gene sequence: CDR1 SGHVS, CDR2 FQNEAQ. CDR3 size: 16 residues. Here the CDR3 DNA reads TGTGCCAGCAGCTTAGCCTCAAGCGGTCTTAACAATGAGCAGTACTTC. This gives the protein CASSLASSGLNNEQYF.